This T cell receptor (beta chain) is from a study of blood T cell repertoires in COVID-19. The length of the CDR3 is 15 residues. Between the trimmed V and J ends, which lost 5 bases and 0 bases, there was a span of 8 bases. Looked up from germline, CDR1 is MDHEN and CDR2 is SYDVKM. Sequencing used immunoSEQ multiplex PCR; TCRdb keeps in-frame clones, though not all of them. The table lists 200,000 or so clones, nearly 85% of them singletons. J is TRBJ2-6 and V is TRBV28, with D uncertain. Sequencing used peripheral blood. This clonotype originated in a woman in her twenties or thirties with acute or convalescent COVID-19. CDR3 loop: CASSRPGSGANVLTF. Here the CDR3 DNA reads TGTGCCAGCAGTCGTCCAGGCTCTGGGGCCAACGTCCTGACTTTC.